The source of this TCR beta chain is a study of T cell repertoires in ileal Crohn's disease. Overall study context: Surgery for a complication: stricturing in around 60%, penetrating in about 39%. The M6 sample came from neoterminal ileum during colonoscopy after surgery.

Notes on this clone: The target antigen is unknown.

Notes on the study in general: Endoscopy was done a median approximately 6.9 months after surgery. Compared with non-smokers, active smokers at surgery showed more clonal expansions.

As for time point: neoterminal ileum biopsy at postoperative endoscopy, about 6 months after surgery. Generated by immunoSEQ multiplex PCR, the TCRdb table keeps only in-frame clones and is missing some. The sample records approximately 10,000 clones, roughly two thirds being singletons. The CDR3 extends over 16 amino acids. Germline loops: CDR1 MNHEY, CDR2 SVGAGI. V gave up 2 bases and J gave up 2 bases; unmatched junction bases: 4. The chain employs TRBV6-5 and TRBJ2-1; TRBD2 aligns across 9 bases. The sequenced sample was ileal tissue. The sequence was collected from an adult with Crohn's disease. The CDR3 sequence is CASSYGGRAPYNEQFF. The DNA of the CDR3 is TGTGCCAGCAGTTACGGCGGGAGGGCCCCCTACAATGAGCAGTTCTTC.